This T cell receptor beta chain is from a study of shared clonotypes between healthy human individuals. Turning to the study itself: Researchers assigned three CD4 naive, three CD4 memory, two CD8 naive and one CD8 memory plate to each donor. Broader study findings: Sampling was confined to blood; repertoires within tissues likely differ.

CDR3 length equals 13 residues. Germline loops: CDR1 SGHNT, CDR2 YYREEE (reference sequence). V gave up 2 bases and J gave up 2 bases, with 5 bases separating them. Naive CD8 cells were CD45RO-negative, positively selected for CCR7, excluding terminally differentiated effector memory CD45RA+ cells. This clone was detected once. The antigen is not known. In the original analysis: From ImmunoSEQ came sequences covering only the junction and carrying no quality scores, so filtering differed. Method: immunoSEQ multiplex PCR; TCRdb's copy keeps in-frame clones and lacks some. V, J and clone size were drawn from that table, and D and trimming were deduced from the DNA. This table has about 2.2 million clones, around 93% appearing once.

The sequencing sample was made of naive CD8+ T cells from PBMCs. This rearrangement joins TRBV5-4 to TRBJ1-3; no clear D. The receptor comes from a young man in good health. Some clones in this sample may be carry-over from other donors' samples. The chain's CDR3 is CASSFTTGNTIYF. As DNA, the CDR3 is TGTGCCAGCAGCTTCACCACTGGAAACACCATATATTTT.